The present T cell receptor (beta chain) was sequenced within a study of blood T cell repertoires in COVID-19. Turning to the study itself: Italy, Spain and the United States were the sources of the convalescent and acute COVID-19 samples. Sample material is recorded as cDNA or gDNA derived from T cells, B-cell-depleted T cells, or PBMCs.

Original processing methods: Reference gene primers were amplified, and this amplification served to estimate nucleated cell counts. The method was immunoSEQ multiplex PCR; TCRdb's version includes in-frame clones alone and lacks a portion of them. The V and J calls and the clone size are those of that table, but D and trimming were determined from the DNA. The repertoire holds under 300,000 clones, approximately 79% seen once, with approximately 4% in the top ten. The germline CDR1 and CDR2 sequences are MNHEY and SMNVEV (reference sequence). Trimming cost V 5 bases and J 1 base; bases outside gene matches: 6. This CDR3 is 16 amino acids long.

The source is a woman in her 40s with active or convalescent COVID-19. Sequencing input: peripheral blood. The J gene is TRBJ1-1, the V gene TRBV27; 11 nucleotides line up with TRBD1. As DNA, the CDR3 is TGTGCCAGCAGTCCGGCCGGGACAGGGGGGAACACTGAAGCTTTCTTT. Protein sequence: CASSPAGTGGNTEAFF.